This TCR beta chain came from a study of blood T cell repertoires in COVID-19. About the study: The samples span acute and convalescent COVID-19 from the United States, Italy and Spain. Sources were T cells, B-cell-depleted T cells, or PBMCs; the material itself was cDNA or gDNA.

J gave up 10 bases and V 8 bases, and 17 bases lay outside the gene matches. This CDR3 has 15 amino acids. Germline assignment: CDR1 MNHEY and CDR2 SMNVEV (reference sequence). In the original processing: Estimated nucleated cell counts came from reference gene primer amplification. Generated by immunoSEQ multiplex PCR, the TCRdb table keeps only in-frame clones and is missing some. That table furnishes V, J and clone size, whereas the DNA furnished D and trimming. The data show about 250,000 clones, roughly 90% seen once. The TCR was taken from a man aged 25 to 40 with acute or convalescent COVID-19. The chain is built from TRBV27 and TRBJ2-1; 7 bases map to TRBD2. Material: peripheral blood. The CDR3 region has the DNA TGTGCCAGCGGGCGGCATGGGGACTACAAAGTAGAGCAGTTCTTC. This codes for CASGRHGDYKVEQFF.